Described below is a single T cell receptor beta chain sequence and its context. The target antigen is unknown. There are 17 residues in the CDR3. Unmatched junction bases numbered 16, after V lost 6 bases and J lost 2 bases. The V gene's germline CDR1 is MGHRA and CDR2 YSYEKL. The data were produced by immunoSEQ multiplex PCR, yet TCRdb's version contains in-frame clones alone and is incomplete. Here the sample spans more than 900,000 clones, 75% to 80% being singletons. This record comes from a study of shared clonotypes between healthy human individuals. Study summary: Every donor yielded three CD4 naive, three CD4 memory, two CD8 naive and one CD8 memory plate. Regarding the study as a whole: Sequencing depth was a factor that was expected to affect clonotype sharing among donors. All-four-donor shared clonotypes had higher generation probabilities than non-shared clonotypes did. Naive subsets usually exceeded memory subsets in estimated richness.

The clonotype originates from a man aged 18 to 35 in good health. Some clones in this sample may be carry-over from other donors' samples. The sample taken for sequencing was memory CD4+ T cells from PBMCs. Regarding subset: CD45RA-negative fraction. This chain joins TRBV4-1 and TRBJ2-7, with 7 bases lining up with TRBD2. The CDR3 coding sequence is TGCGCCAGCAGGCCTATCCCGGGGGGAGGGCAAGCCTACGAGCAGTACTTC. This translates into CASRPIPGGGQAYEQYF.